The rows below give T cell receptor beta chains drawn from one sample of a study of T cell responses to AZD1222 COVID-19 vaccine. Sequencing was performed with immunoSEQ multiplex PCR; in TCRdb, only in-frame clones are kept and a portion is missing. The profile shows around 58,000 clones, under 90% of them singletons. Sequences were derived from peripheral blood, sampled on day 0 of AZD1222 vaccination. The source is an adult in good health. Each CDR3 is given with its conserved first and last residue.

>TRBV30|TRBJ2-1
CAWSRGENAYNEQFF
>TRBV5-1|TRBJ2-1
CASSFSGSSYNEQFF
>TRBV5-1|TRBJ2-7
CASSSSGTGGDEQYF
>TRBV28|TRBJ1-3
CASSETGNYSPIYF
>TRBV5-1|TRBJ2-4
CASSFQGGPIAKNIQYF
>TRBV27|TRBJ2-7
CASSFREGNEQYF
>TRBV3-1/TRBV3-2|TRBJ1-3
CASSQPTGASGNTIYF
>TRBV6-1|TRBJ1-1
CASSEGAGASWMNTEAFF
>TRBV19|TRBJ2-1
CASSIAGTGWEEQFF
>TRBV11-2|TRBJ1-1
CASSYDRATEAFF
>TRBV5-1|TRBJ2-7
CASSLAGTKNEQYF
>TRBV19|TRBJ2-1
CASSMGGLAVYNEQFF
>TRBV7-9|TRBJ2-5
CASTNSLGTGTSETQYF
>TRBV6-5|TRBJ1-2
CASSTPGQGASGYTF
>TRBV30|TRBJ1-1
CAWTGLNTEAFF
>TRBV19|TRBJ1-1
CASSIRQGGEAFF
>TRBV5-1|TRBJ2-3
CASRLAGTTDTQYF
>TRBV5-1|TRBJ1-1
CASSGWGTGVGAEAFF
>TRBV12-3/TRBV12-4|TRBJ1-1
CASSLEGNTEAFF
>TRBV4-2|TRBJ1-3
CASSQDPTGSGNTIYF
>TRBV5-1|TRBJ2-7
CASSQTSGRANPYEQYF
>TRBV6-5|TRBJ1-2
CASSYSGGAHGYTF
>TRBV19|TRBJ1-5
CASSTRGVGNQPQHF
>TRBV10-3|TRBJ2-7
CAIRPGLAGGEQYF
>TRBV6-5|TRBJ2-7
CASSYRMTGAPYEQYF